The sequence of this T cell receptor (beta chain) was determined in a study of blood T cell repertoires in COVID-19. In the original workflow: How many nucleated cells were present was estimated from reference gene primer amplification. The data were produced by immunoSEQ multiplex PCR, yet TCRdb's version contains in-frame clones alone and is incomplete. V and J calls and clone size come straight from that table; D and trimming were deduced from the DNA. Here the sample spans some 250,000 clones, roughly 93% being singletons. Participant ages covered roughly 18 to 89 years across around 22 US areas. Grouping used clinical history reported by participants in a survey and questionnaire. V shed 4 bases, J shed 8 bases, and the junction held 3 bases outside the gene matches. Per the germline V gene, CDR1 is KGHDR and CDR2 is SFDVKD. The length of the CDR3 is 13 residues.

The receptor was isolated from a woman aged 40 to 55 with acute COVID-19. This rearrangement joins TRBV24-1 to TRBJ1-1; 10 nucleotides agree with TRBD1. The source material was PBMCs or T cells enriched from blood (not recorded which). The CDR3 nucleotides read TGTGCCACCAGTGACCGGGACAGGGGAGAAGCTTTCTTT. This encodes CATSDRDRGEAFF.